The clone carrying this T cell receptor beta chain was recorded at least ten times. Its antigen remains unidentified. In building TCR beta libraries, iRepertoire HTBI primers were used together with Arm-PCR of CDR3 regions. Via MiXCR, TCRdb re-called the multiplex PCR reads, giving one row per CDR3 protein. This table holds about 450,000 distinct CDR3 sequences, 15% to 20% found once. The sample's time point: newly diagnosed GD, antithyroid drugs for less than 3 months. With RNA extracted from PBMCs as input, the TCR library was made. V gave up 0 bases and J gave up 10 bases, with 15 bases separating them. Germline V gene data show CDR1 as ENHRY and CDR2 as SYGVKD. CDR3 length equals 14 residues. These data are taken from a study of regulatory T cells in long-lasting Graves disease. Regarding the study as a whole: Favored usage of TRBV28, TRBJ1-2 and TRBJ2-5 was recorded in persistent disease.

These same records also appear under a second study, on T cells in Graves' hyperthyroidism and ophthalmopathy.

This clonotype was sampled from a woman in her thirties with Graves disease. The sample in question was peripheral blood mononuclear cells (PBMCs), obtained at new diagnosis, from a patient treated with antithyroid drugs. The chain combines TRBV10-3 with TRBJ1-1; D gene unclear. CDR3: CAISESKGLGSAFF. CDR3 nucleotide sequence: TGTGCCATCAGTGAGTCGAAGGGCCTGGGTTCAGCTTTCTTT.